The present T cell receptor beta chain was sequenced within a study of T-cell reconstitution after alpha-beta-depleted transplantation in children. A word on this clonotype: The target antigen is unknown.

Findings and caveats of the study: Some patients showed high day-60 TCRbeta diversity, which derived from surviving recipient T cells and thymic progenitors. From newly produced T cells came most of the T-cell counts and diversity one year after transplant. There were reportedly several hundred expanded graft clones from which alpha-beta T cells came about two months after transplant.

Unique molecular identifiers were incorporated into the prepared TCRbeta library. MiXCR was run by TCRdb on the PCR reads, yielding one entry per CDR3 protein. The table lists hundreds of thousands of distinct CDR3 sequences, about 21% of them singletons. The germline V gene has CDR1 SGHTA and CDR2 FQGNSA. V lost 5 bases to trimming and J lost 4 bases, with 16 bases between them. The CDR3 is 15 residues long. The sample in question was PBMCs, mostly from graft donor cells, obtained 360 days after TCRalphabeta/CD19-depleted stem cell transplant. This clonotype originated in a boy under two years old who had a stem cell transplant for acute myeloid leukemia, so the T cells may come from the graft donor. The chain links TRBV7-2 to TRBJ2-3, with no clear D. CDR3 nucleotide sequence: TGTGCCAGCAGCCCCCGCCCAGCTAGGGCAGATACGCAGTATTTT. Translating it yields CASSPRPARADTQYF.